This T cell receptor beta chain was captured by sequencing in a study of cytomegalovirus exposure and HLA in healthy donors. Study at large: A previous analysis identified 95 million to 120 million unique TCR beta sequences derived from some 200 million T cells. Study-wide points: Generally TCR sequences proved uncommon, though certain public TCRs appeared in numerous donors.

This PCR relied on a set of 60 Vbeta primers and 13 Jbeta primers. The protocol was immunoSEQ multiplex PCR, while the TCRdb copy is restricted to in-frame clones and leaves out a portion. The data hold about 170,000 clones, with 60% to 80% observed a single time. Healthy bone marrow donors supplied every sample. There are 14 residues in the CDR3. The V gene lost 2 bases and the J gene lost 1 base, with 12 bases spanning the gap. Germline CDR1 GTSNPN, CDR2 SVGIG (reference sequence). To note about this clone: Its matching antigen is unknown.

J is TRBJ2-7 and V is TRBV30; D is possibly TRBD2 (5 bases). The material sequenced was PBMCs. This TCR came from a female donor in good health and CMV-seronegative. The CDR3 nucleotides are TGTGCCTGGAGTTTGAGGGCTAGGTCCTACGAGCAGTACTTC. Translating gives CAWSLRARSYEQYF.